A selection of T cell receptor beta chains follows, all from one sample in a study of T cell responses to AZD1222 COVID-19 vaccine. The table came from immunoSEQ multiplex PCR; TCRdb's copy has only in-frame clones and leaves some out. The sample lists roughly 110,000 clones, under 95% seen once, with roughly 6.2% in the top ten. Sequenced here: peripheral blood, sampled 28 days after the second AZD1222 dose. The receptors originated from an adult who received the AZD1222 COVID-19 vaccine. Each CDR3 is given with its conserved first and last residue. The D gene is left open where the match is weak. Rows may omit the clone size; those that give it use once, few, many or a size class.

J	V	D	size	CDR3	DNA
TRBJ1-2	TRBV4-1	.	.	CASSVTGGSNYGYTF	TGCGCCAGCAGCGTTACAGGAGGGTCTAACTATGGCTACACCTTC
TRBJ2-7	TRBV6-2/TRBV6-3	.	.	CASSYSGQGNEQYF	TGTGCCAGCAGTTACTCTGGGCAGGGGAACGAGCAGTACTTC
TRBJ1-3	TRBV5-1	.	.	CASSPWTSGNTIYF	TGCGCCAGCAGCCCGTGGACATCTGGAAACACCATATATTTT
TRBJ2-3	TRBV6-2/TRBV6-3	.	.	CASSRDPPTDTQYF	TGTGCCAGCAGTCGCGACCCGCCCACAGATACGCAGTATTTT
TRBJ1-1	TRBV6-2/TRBV6-3	TRBD1	.	CASSYGTVNTEAFF	TGTGCCAGCAGTTACGGGACAGTGAACACTGAAGCTTTCTTT
TRBJ2-1	TRBV5-4	.	.	CASSLSQSSYNEQFF	TGTGCCAGCAGCTTGTCGCAAAGCTCCTACAATGAGCAGTTCTTC
TRBJ2-5	TRBV23-1	.	.	CASSQTVGETQYF	TGCGCCAGCAGTCAAACGGTGGGGGAGACCCAGTACTTC
TRBJ2-1	TRBV7-9	.	.	CASSLVPPYDEQFF	TGTGCCAGCAGCTTAGTCCCCCCGTACGATGAGCAGTTCTTC
TRBJ2-5	TRBV11-2	TRBD2	once	CASSPSEAGGYETQYF	TGTGCCAGCAGCCCAAGTGAGGCGGGGGGGTATGAGACCCAGTACTTC
TRBJ2-7	TRBV28	TRBD2	.	CASSSPLAGSTYEQYF	TGTGCCAGCAGTTCCCCGTTAGCGGGGTCTACCTACGAGCAGTACTTC
TRBJ2-6	TRBV6-5	TRBD1	.	CASSTGGAGANVLTF	TGTGCCAGCAGTACAGGGGGCGCCGGGGCCAACGTCCTGACTTTC
TRBJ2-1	TRBV27	.	.	CASSLDRAAYNEQFF	TGTGCCAGCAGTTTGGACCGGGCGGCCTACAATGAGCAGTTCTTC
TRBJ2-2	TRBV11-3	TRBD1	.	CASSLGSLGQGGANTGELFF	TGTGCCAGCAGCTTAGGCTCCCTGGGACAGGGGGGTGCGAACACCGGGGAGCTGTTTTTT
TRBJ1-1	TRBV4-3	.	.	CASSQHYMNTEAFF	TGCGCCAGCAGCCAGCATTACATGAACACTGAAGCTTTCTTT
TRBJ2-7	TRBV11-2	TRBD2	.	CASSKSGTSTLYF	TGTGCCAGCAGCAAGTCCGGGACTAGCACATTGTACTTC
TRBJ2-3	TRBV4-3	.	once	CASSHTNQARTDTQYF	TGCGCCAGCAGCCACACAAACCAGGCGAGGACAGATACGCAGTATTTT
TRBJ1-1	TRBV5-4	.	.	CASSPGAGYTEAFF	TGTGCCAGCAGCCCAGGGGCCGGATACACTGAAGCTTTCTTT
TRBJ1-1	TRBV5-6	.	.	CASSLDGLNTEAFF	TGTGCCAGCAGCTTGGACGGACTGAACACTGAAGCTTTCTTT
TRBJ1-3	TRBV9	.	.	CASSYVAGSGNTIYF	TGTGCCAGCAGCTATGTCGCGGGCTCTGGAAACACCATATATTTT
TRBJ2-5	TRBV4-1	TRBD2	once	CASSQDGVAGKETQYF	TGCGCCAGCAGCCAAGACGGGGTAGCGGGGAAAGAGACCCAGTACTTC
TRBJ2-2	TRBV30	.	.	CAWIGGERGGTGELFF	TGTGCCTGGATCGGCGGGGAGCGAGGGGGCACCGGGGAGCTGTTTTTT
TRBJ2-1	TRBV5-1	.	.	CASSSGSHYNEQFF	TGCGCCAGCAGCTCCGGGTCCCACTACAATGAGCAGTTCTTC
TRBJ2-3	TRBV2	TRBD1	few	CASSGQGTDTQYF	TGTGCCAGCAGCGGACAGGGCACAGATACGCAGTATTTT
TRBJ1-1	TRBV6-2/TRBV6-3	.	.	CASSYSTQTEAFF	TGTGCCAGCAGTTACTCGACTCAAACTGAAGCTTTCTTT
TRBJ1-5	TRBV30	.	.	CAWSVHRTGSAQHF	TGTGCCTGGAGTGTACATCGTACAGGGTCGGCCCAGCATTTT
TRBJ1-1	TRBV5-1	.	.	CACQRGANTEAFF	TGCGCCTGCCAAAGGGGGGCGAACACTGAAGCTTTCTTT
TRBJ1-1	TRBV19	.	.	CATSQGRGTEAFF	TGTGCCACCTCCCAGGGGCGTGGCACTGAAGCTTTCTTT
TRBJ1-1	TRBV10-3	.	.	CAITRLGNTEAFF	TGTGCCATCACCAGACTGGGTAACACTGAAGCTTTCTTT
TRBJ2-7	TRBV5-1	.	.	CASRTDGGQTYEQYF	TGCGCCAGCAGAACGGACGGGGGACAGACCTACGAGCAGTACTTC
TRBJ2-1	TRBV12-3/TRBV12-4	.	.	CASTLAHEQFF	TGTGCCAGCACCCTGGCTCACGAGCAGTTCTTC
TRBJ1-1	TRBV7-9	TRBD1	.	CASSLGDRYGTEAFF	TGTGCCAGCAGCTTAGGGGACAGGTACGGCACTGAAGCTTTCTTT